This T cell receptor beta chain was captured by sequencing in a study of blood T cell repertoires in COVID-19. The assay was immunoSEQ multiplex PCR, and TCRdb's table has in-frame clones only and misses some. The data contain about 250,000 clones, approximately 88% of them singletons. The CDR3 runs to 15 residues. The ends were cut back, 0 bases at V and 2 bases at J, with 9 bases in the middle. Germline CDR1 LGHNA, CDR2 YNFKEQ. This clonotype was obtained from a woman aged 40 to 50 who had been exposed to COVID-19. This chain links TRBV4-2 with TRBJ2-3, with D hard to call. Sequencing was done on a sample of PBMCs or T cells enriched from blood (not recorded which). CDR3 in DNA: TGTGCCAGCAGCCAAGAACAGTTTAACACAGATACGCAGTATTTT. This gives the protein CASSQEQFNTDTQYF.